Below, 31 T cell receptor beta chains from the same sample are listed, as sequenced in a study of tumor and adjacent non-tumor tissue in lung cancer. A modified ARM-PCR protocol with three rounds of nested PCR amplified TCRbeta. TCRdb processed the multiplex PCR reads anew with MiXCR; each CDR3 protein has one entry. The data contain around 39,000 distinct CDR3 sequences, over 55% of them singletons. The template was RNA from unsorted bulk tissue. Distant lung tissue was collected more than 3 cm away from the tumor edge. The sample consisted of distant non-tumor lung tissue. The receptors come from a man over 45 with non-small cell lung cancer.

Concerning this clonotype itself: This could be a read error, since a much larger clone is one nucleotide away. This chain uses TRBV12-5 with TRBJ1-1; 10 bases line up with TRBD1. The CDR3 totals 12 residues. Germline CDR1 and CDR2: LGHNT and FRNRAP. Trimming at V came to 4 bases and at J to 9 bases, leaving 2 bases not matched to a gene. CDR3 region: CASGSGQGKAFF. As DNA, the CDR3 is TGTGCTAGTGGTTCGGGACAGGGGAAAGCTTTCTTT.

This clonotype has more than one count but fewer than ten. The CDR3, as DNA: TGTGCCAGCAGTTTGGCGGGTCGAGGAAACACCATATATTTT. Encoded protein: CASSLAGRGNTIYF. The gene calls are TRBV28 and TRBJ1-3, with D uncertain. The ends were cut back, 3 bases at V and 4 bases at J, with 10 bases in the middle. Germline values: CDR1 MDHEN, CDR2 SYDVKM. CDR3 length equals 14 residues.

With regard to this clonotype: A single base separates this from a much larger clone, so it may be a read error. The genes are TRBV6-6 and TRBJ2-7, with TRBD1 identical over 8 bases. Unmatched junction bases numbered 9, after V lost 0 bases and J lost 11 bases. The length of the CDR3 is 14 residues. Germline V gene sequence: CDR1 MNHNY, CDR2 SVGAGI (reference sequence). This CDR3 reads CASSYSQGAREEYF. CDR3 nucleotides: TGTGCCAGCAGTTACTCGCAGGGGGCTAGAGAGGAGTACTTC.

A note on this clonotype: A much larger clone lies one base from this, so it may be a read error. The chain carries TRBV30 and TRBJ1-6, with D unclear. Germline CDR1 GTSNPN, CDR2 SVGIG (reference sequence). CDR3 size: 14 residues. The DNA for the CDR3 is TGTGCCTGGAGTGGGGAACAGTTGAATTCACGCCTCCACTTT. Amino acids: CAWSGEQLNSRLHF.

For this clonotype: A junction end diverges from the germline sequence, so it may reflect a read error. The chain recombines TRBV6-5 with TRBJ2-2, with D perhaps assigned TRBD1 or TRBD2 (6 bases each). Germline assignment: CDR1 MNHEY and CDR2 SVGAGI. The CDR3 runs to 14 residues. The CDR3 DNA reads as TGTACCAGTAGGGGGGCACTCAACACCGGGGAGCTGTTTTTT. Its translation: CTSRGALNTGELFF.

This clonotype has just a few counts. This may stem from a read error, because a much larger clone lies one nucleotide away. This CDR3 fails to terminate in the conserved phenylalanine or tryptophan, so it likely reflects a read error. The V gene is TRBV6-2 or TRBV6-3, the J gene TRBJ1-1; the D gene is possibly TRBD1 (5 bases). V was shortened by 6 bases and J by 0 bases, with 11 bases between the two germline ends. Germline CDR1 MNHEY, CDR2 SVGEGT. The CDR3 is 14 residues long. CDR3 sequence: CASSHGGVNTEAFL. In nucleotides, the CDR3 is TGTGCCAGCAGCCACGGGGGGGTGAACACTGAAGCTTTCCTT.

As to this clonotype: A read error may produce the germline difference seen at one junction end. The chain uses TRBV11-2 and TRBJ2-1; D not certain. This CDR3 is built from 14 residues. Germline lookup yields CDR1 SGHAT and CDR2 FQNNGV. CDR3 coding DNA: TGTGCCACCACGCTGGAGAACTCCTACAATGAGCACTTCTTC. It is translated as CATTLENSYNEHFF.

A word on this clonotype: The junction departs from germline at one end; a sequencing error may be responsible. This chain's CDR3 is CASNQSGMDEQYF. The DNA of the CDR3 is TGTGCCAGCAACCAATCCGGGATGGACGAGCAGTACTTC. The rearrangement uses TRBV4-2 and TRBJ2-7; D perhaps matches TRBD2 (5 bases). Germline V gene data show CDR1 as LGHNA and CDR2 as YNFKEQ. The CDR3 spans 13 residues.

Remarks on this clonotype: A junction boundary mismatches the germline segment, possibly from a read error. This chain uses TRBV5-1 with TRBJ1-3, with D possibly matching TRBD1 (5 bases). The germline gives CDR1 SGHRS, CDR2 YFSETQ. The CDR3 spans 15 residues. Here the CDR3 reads CASSLGAGTGNAIYF. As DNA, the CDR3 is TGCGCCAGCAGCTTGGGGGCAGGGACTGGAAACGCCATATATTTT. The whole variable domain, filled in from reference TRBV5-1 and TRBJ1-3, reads KAGVTQTPRYLIKTRGQQVTLSCSPISGHRSVSWYQQTPGQGLQFLFEYFSETQRNKGNFPGRFSGRQFSNSRSEMNVSTLELGDSALYLCASSLGAGTGNAIYFGEGSWLTVV.

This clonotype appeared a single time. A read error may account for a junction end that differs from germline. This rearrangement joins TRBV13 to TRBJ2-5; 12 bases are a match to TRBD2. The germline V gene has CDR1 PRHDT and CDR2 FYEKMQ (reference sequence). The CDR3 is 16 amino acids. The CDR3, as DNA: TGTGCCAGCAGCATCACTAGCGGGGGGTCCCAAGAGACCCAGCACTTC. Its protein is CASSITSGGSQETQHF.

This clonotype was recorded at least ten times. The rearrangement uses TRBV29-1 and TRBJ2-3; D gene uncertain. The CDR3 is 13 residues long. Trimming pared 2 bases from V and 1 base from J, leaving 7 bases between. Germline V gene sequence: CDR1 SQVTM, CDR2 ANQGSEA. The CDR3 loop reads CSVEISGTDTQYF. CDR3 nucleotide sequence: TGCAGCGTTGAAATCAGCGGCACAGATACGCAGTATTTT.

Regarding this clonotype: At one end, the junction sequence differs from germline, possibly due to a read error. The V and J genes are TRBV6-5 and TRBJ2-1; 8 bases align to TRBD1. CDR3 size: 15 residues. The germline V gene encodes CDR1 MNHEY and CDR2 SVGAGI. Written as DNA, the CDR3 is TGTGCCAGCAGACAACAGGGGGATTCCTACAATGAACAGTTCTTC. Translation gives CASRQQGDSYNEQFF.

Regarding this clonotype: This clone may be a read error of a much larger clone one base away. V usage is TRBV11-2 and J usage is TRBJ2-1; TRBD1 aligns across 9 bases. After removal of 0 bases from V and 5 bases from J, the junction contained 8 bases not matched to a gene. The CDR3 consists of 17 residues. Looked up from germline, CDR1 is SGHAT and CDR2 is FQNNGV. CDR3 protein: CASSLDRDRVPHNEQFF. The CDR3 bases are TGTGCCAGCAGCTTAGACCGGGACAGGGTACCCCACAATGAGCAGTTCTTC. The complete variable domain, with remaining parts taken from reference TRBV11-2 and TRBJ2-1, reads EAGVAQSPRYKIIEKRQSVAFWCNPISGHATLYWYQQILGQGPKLLIQFQNNGVVDDSQLPKDRFSAERLKGVDSTLKIQPAKLEDSAVYLCASSLDRDRVPHNEQFFGPGTRLTVL.

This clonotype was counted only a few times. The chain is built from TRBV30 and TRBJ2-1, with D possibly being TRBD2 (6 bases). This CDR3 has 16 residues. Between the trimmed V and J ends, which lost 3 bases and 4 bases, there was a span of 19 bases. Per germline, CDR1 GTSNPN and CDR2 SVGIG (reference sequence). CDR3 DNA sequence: TGTGCCTGGAGGTTGAGAGGGCTAGCGAGGTACAATGAGCAGTTCTTC. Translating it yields CAWRLRGLARYNEQFF.

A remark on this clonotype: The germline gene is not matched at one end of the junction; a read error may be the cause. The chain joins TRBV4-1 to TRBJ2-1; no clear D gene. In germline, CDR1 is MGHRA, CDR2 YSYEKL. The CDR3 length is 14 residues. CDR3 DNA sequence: TGCGCCAGCGGCCAAGATGGACCATCCGGTGAACAGTTCTTC. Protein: CASGQDGPSGEQFF.

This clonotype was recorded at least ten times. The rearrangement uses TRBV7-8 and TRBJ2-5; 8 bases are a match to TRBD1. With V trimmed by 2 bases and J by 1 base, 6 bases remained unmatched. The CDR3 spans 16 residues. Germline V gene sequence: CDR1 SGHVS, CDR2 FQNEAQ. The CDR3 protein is CASSLIGDRGQETQYF. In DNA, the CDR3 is TGTGCCAGCAGCTTAATCGGCGACAGGGGCCAAGAGACCCAGTACTTC.

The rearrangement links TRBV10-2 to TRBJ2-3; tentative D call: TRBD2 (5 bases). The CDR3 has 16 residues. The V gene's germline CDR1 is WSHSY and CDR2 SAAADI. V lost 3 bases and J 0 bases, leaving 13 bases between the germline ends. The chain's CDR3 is CASSETRGISTDTQYF. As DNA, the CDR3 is TGCGCCAGCAGTGAAACTCGAGGGATTAGCACAGATACGCAGTATTTT.

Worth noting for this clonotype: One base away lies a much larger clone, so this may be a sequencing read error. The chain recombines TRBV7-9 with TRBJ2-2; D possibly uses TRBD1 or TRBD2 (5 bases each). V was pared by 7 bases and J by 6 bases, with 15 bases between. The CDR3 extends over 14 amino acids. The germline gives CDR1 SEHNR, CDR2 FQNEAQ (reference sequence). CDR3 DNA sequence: TGTGCCAGCAACCGGGACGCGGCCGCCGGGGAGCTGTTTTTT. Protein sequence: CASNRDAAAGELFF.

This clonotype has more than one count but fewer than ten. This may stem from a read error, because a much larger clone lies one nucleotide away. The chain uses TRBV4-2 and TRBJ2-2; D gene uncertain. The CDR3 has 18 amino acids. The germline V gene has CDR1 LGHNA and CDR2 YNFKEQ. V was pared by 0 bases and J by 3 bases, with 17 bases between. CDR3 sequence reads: CASSQDGLVGRDTGELFF. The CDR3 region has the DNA TGTGCCAGCAGCCAAGATGGGCTAGTGGGTCGGGACACCGGGGAGCTGTTTTTT.

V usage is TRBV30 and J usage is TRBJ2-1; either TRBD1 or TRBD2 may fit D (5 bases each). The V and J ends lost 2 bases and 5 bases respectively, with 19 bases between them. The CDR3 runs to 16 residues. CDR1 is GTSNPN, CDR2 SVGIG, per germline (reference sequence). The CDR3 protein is CAWSLTEGRRNNEQFF. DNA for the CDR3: TGTGCCTGGAGTTTGACAGAGGGCAGGAGGAACAATGAGCAGTTCTTC. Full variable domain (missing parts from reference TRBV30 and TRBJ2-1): SQTIHQWPATLVQPVGSPLSLECTVEGTSNPNLYWYRQAAGRGLQLLFYSVGIGQISSEVPQNLSASRPQDRQFILSSKKLLLSDSGFYLCAWSLTEGRRNNEQFFGPGTRLTVL.

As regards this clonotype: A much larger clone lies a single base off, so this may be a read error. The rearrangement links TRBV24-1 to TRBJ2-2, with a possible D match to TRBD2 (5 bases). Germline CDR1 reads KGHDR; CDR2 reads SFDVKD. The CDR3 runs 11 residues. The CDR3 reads CATSDTGKLFF. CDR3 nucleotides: TGTGCCACCAGTGACACCGGGAAGCTGTTTTTT.

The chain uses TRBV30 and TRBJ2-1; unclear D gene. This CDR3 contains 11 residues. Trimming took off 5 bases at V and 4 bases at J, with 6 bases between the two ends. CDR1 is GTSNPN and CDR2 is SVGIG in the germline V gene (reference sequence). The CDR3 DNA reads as TGTGCCTGGGGGCTTTACAATGAGCAGTTCTTC. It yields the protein CAWGLYNEQFF.

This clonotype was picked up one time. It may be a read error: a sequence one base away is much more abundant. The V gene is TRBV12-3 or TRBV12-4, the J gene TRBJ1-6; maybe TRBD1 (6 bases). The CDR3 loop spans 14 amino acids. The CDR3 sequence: CTSSSGHGHSPLHF. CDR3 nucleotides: TGTACCAGCAGTTCGGGACACGGCCATTCACCCCTCCACTTT.

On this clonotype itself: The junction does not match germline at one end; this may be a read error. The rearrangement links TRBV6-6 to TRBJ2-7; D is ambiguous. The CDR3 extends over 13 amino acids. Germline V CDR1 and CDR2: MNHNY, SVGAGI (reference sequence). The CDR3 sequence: CTSSGDLLGEQYF. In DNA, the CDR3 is TGTACCAGCAGTGGAGATCTCTTGGGCGAGCAGTACTTC.

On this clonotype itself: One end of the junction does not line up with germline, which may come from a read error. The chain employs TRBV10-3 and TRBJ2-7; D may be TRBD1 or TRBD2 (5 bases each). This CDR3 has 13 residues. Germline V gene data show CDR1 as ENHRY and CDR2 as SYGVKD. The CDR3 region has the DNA TGTGCCATCAGTCTGGGGGAGTCCTGCGAGCAGTACTTT. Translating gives CAISLGESCEQYF.

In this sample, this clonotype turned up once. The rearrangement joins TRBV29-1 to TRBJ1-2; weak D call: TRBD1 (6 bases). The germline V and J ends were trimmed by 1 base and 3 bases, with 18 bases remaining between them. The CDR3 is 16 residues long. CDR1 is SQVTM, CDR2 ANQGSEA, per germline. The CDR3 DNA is TGCAGCGTTGAAGTCTGTCCCGGGACAAGGGACTATGGCTACACCTTC. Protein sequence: CSVEVCPGTRDYGYTF.

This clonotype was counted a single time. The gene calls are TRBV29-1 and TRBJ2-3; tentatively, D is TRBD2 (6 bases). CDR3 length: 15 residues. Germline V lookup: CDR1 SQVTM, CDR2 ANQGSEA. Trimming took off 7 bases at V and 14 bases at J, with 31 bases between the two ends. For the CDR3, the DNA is TGCAGCGCCGCACTAACCGGGACTCTCACAGATGCGCTGTATTTT. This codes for CSAALTGTLTDALYF.

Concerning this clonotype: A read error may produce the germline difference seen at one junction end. The CDR3: CASSPPTGRNIEAFF. The CDR3 DNA is TGTGCCAGTAGTCCCCCGACAGGGAGGAACATTGAAGCTTTCTTT. The J gene is TRBJ1-1, the V gene TRBV19; 7 bases line up with TRBD1. Germline values: CDR1 LNHDA, CDR2 SQIVND (reference sequence). CDR3 size: 15 residues.

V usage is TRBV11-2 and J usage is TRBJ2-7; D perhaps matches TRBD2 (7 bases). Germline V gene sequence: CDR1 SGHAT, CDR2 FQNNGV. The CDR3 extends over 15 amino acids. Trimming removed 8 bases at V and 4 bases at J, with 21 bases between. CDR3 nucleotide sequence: TGTGCCAGCTGCCTGGGGGGGGCTCTCCTGTACGAGCAGTACTTC. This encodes CASCLGGALLYEQYF.

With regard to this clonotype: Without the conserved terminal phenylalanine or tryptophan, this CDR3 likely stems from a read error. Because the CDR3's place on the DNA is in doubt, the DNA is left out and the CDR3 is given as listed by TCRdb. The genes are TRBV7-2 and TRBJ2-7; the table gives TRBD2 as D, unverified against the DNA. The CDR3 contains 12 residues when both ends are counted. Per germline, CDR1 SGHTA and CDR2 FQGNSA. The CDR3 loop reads CASSSLGVQQCL.

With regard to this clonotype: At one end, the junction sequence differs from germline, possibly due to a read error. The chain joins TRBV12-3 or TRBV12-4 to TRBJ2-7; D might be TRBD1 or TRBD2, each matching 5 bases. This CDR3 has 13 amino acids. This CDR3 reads CVSSPGTAYEQYF. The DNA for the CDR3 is TGCGTCAGCAGCCCAGGGACGGCATACGAGCAGTACTTC.